This T cell receptor beta chain was captured by sequencing in a study of identical twins (TCRdb year 2016). A note on the overall study: The study deep-sequenced TCR alpha and beta repertoires from monozygotic twins, unrelated adults of various ages and cord blood to test whether fetal clonotypes persist. To rule out contamination, replicate twin experiments were performed at different times with different library preparation protocols. Study-wide findings and limitations: A weaker excess of twin sharing was found in beta out-of-frame sequences because the signal-to-noise ratio was lowered by fewer shared sequences. Because the same donors could not be followed over many years, the conclusions relied on cross-sectional statistical analysis. Zero-insertion analyses could be partly confounded by invariant T cells such as MAIT and iNKT, though diverse VJ usage argued against such confounding for most clonotypes. Out-of-frame TCR alpha sharing in monozygotic twins was systematically underestimated by recombination models, whereas sharing between unrelated individuals was in agreement with the recombination models. Compared with coincidental sharing between unrelated individuals, out-of-frame TCR alpha sequences shared between twins had an excess of sequences with low generation probability. Abundant cord blood beta clonotypes had fewer insertions, young adult naive repertoires showed a similar but weaker trend, and memory repertoires showed no such trend.

The library was produced with 5' RACE. Sequencing was carried out with an Illumina HiSeq 2000. A universal primer binding site was introduced by template switching, and a unique molecular identifier was present in the final cDNA, enabling accurate counting of TCR cDNA molecules. First-strand cDNA for TCR alpha and beta chains was synthesized from specific primers in the conserved constant-segment region. To control for contamination, every cDNA library carried two barcodes: a SMART-Mk sample barcode plus Illumina barcodes. TruSeq adapter sequences along with Illumina sample barcodes were introduced in two successive PCR steps. The Illumina HiSeq platform was used with custom primers to sequence TCR alpha and beta cDNA libraries. On the study's bioinformatics: Raw reads were processed with MiGEC to extract unique molecular identifiers, and MiXCR was used to determine CDR3 positions. Recombination models were inferred per individual with the repgenHMM and IGoR tools using an EM algorithm. Shared clonotypes were analyzed with the tcR package in R, and sharing was normalized by the product of cloneset sizes. To study raw recombination without the effects of thymic and clonal selection, out-of-frame nonproductive sequences were analyzed. TCRdb applied fastp at Q25 and MiXCR to the public reads, then kept only in-frame beta chains. Rows matching on CDR3 protein sequence are summarized as one entry with the most common DNA and genes. For this entry, the V and J calls and clone size follow TCRdb and not the study's own pipeline. The sample includes 600,000 to 800,000 distinct CDR3 sequences, with about 20% observed a single time. The ten largest account for about 4.5% of the sample.

For CDR1 and CDR2, the germline V gene lists SGHDN and FVKESK. Reading from cysteine to phenylalanine, the CDR3 counts 15 amino acids. The read is trimmed to its CDR3 DNA, 45 bases read in frame from base 1. For this chain, trimming is 4 bases at the V end and 2 bases at the J end, and the number of junction bases without a gene match is 8. All donors were healthy Caucasians. Three pairs of female monozygotic twins, all aged 18 to 29 years, made up the twin cohort. Peripheral blood mononuclear cells were the source from which RNA for the TCR libraries was isolated. Regarding this clonotype: The clone's antigen remains unknown. Base qualities are not at hand, and no much larger clone is one base apart.

This sample was also put to use in a study of T cells expressing NK-cell markers. As the second paper documents: Three sorted T-cell subsets (CD3+CD56+NKG2C+, CD3+CD56+NKG2C- and CD3+CD56-NKG2C+) from eight donors had their TCR beta-chain repertoires profiled. Seven of the eight sequenced donors were HCMV-seropositive and one was HCMV-seronegative. In several experiments an anti-gammadeltaTCR antibody was added to restrict sorting to alphabetaTCR-expressing T cells. In more than five donors, the dominant CD3+CD56+NKG2C+ clonotypes ranked among the top 10 CD8+ clonotypes, making up roughly 1.0-7.0% of CD8+ T cells. Those dominant clonotypes were again the most abundant among CD3+CD56-NKG2C+ cells in several donors, at roughly 25-60.1%. Whether the expanded NKG2C-expressing T cell clones were specific for HCMV antigens was left unclear. The eight sequenced donors were randomly selected healthy volunteers, three men and five women. HCMV serostatus was determined by detecting HCMV-specific IgG in serum with a commercial ELISA kit. For six donors, bulk peripheral blood T-cell repertoires were also sequenced from unsorted PBMC. MIGEC handled demultiplexing of the reads and grouping by UMI, while MiTCR was used to assemble and quantify clonotypes. Only TCR cDNA sequences supported by at least two reads were kept to exclude erroneous sequences. The tcR package was used for downstream repertoire analysis, and clonotypes were matched across fractions by CDR3 nucleotide sequence plus V segment. VDJmatch was used to annotate antigen specificity against VDJdb, with one amino acid substitution allowed in CDR3.

The chain employs TRBV14 and TRBJ2-7, with 7 middle bases fitting TRBD2. This TCR came from a woman under 30 in good health. Input material: PBMCs. CDR3 loop: CASSPGGSLPYEQYF. The DNA is TGTGCCAGCAGCCCCGGGGGGTCACTTCCCTACGAGCAGTACTTC.